This T cell receptor (beta chain) was sequenced during a study of T cell responses to AZD1222 COVID-19 vaccine. Across the whole study: Pooled together were second doses at about 4 or about 12 weeks.

TCRdb's copy holds only in-frame clones and misses some; the assay was immunoSEQ multiplex PCR. The data contain more than 150,000 clones, 85% to 95% of them singletons. This clone was detected only once. Its antigen is still unknown. From germline, CDR1 is SEHNR and CDR2 FQNEAQ (reference sequence). With V trimmed by 5 bases and J by 0 bases, 4 bases remained unmatched. This CDR3 is built from 15 residues. Study observations and caveats: After the peak T cell response, and only then, were repertoires sampled. Recipients of two AZD1222 doses showed rising Spike-specific TCR breadth and depth. Unmutated variant regions are reportedly the target of nearly half of TCRs that are spike-specific.

Sequencing used peripheral blood, obtained on day 0 of AZD1222 vaccination. The clonotype comes from an adult in good health. The chain is built from TRBV7-9 and TRBJ1-1; 9 bases agree with TRBD1. CDR3 sequence (DNA): TGTGCCAGCAGCCTTCGACAGGGGGTGAACACTGAAGCTTTCTTT. It codes for CASSLRQGVNTEAFF. The variable domain in full, completed from reference TRBV7-9 and TRBJ1-1, reads DTGVSQNPRHKITKRGQNVTFRCDPISEHNRLYWYRQTLGQGPEFLTYFQNEAQLEKSRLLSDRFSAERPKGSFSTLEIQRTEQGDSAMYLCASSLRQGVNTEAFFGQGTRLTVV.